These 27 T cell receptor beta chains were all obtained from the same sample, sequenced in a study of neurological immune-mediated disorders. A single record per CDR3 protein comes from TCRdb applying MiXCR to the 5' RACE reads. This sample carries tens of thousands of distinct CDR3 sequences, approximately 6.2% of them seen once, and the ten largest clones take more than 40%. The sample taken for sequencing was CD8+ T cells from blood. The source of these receptors is a man in his late teens or twenties in good health.

This clonotype was detected ten times or more. J is TRBJ1-5 and V is TRBV5-1; possibly TRBD1 for D (5 bases). From germline, CDR1 is SGHRS and CDR2 YFSETQ. The V end was cut by 0 bases, the J end by 6 bases, with 13 bases between. CDR3 length: 15 residues. The CDR3 here is CASSLDGGNAQPQHF. The CDR3 DNA reads TGCGCCAGCAGCTTGGATGGGGGGAATGCTCAGCCCCAGCATTTT.

This clonotype was found many times. This chain links TRBV25-1 with TRBJ1-1; perhaps TRBD1 as D (5 bases). CDR1 MGHDK and CDR2 SYGVNS come from the germline V gene. V was pared by 3 bases and J by 7 bases, with 12 bases between. The CDR3 is 13 residues long. CDR3 in amino acids: CASSEAQGFEAFF. The CDR3 region has the DNA TGTGCCAGCAGTGAGGCTCAGGGTTTTGAAGCTTTCTTT.

This clonotype was seen ten or more times. This sequence joins TRBV12-3 or TRBV12-4 and TRBJ1-1; D remains ambiguous. CDR3 length: 13 residues. V dropped 8 bases and J dropped 0 bases, with 10 bases sitting between them. The CDR3 here is CASLGNMNTEAFF. The CDR3 DNA is TGTGCCAGCCTGGGGAACATGAACACTGAAGCTTTCTTT.

This clonotype was detected ten times or more. V and J are TRBV4-1 and TRBJ2-7; the D call may be TRBD1 or TRBD2 (5 bases each). Germline V lookup: CDR1 MGHRA, CDR2 YSYEKL. V dropped 8 bases and J dropped 0 bases, with 17 bases sitting between them. The CDR3 is 15 residues long. Here the CDR3 DNA reads TGCGCCAGCCCAGGGACCCCTCCGGTCTCCTACGAGCAGTACTTC. It specifies CASPGTPPVSYEQYF.

This clonotype was counted ten times or more. This chain joins TRBV29-1 and TRBJ2-1; D may be TRBD2 (5 bases). Trimming shortened V by 2 bases and J by 9 bases, and 11 bases separated the two germline ends. CDR3 length equals 12 residues. Germline CDR1 and CDR2: SQVTM and ANQGSEA. CDR3: CSVELVGSEQFF. In DNA form, the CDR3 reads TGCAGCGTTGAACTTGTGGGGAGTGAGCAGTTCTTC.

This clonotype was recorded at least ten times. This chain uses TRBV7-9 with TRBJ2-7; 8 nucleotides align to TRBD1. CDR3 length: 13 residues. The V gene's germline CDR1 is SEHNR and CDR2 FQNEAQ (reference sequence). Trimming took 5 bases from V and 7 from J; bases not matched to a gene: 7. CDR3 residues: CASSGQGSREQYF. DNA for the CDR3: TGTGCCAGCAGCGGACAGGGATCGCGGGAGCAGTACTTC.

At least ten counts were recorded for this clonotype. CDR3 in amino acids: CASSQGLAGGTDTQYF. CDR3 nucleotides: TGCGCCAGCAGCCAAGGGCTAGCGGGGGGAACAGATACGCAGTATTTT. The chain carries TRBV4-1 and TRBJ2-3; 11 bases are shared with TRBD2. Germline V lookup: CDR1 MGHRA, CDR2 YSYEKL. Unmatched junction bases numbered 3, after V lost 1 base and J lost 3 bases. This CDR3 is 16 amino acids long.

The table lists this clonotype with many counts. The V and J genes are TRBV20-1 and TRBJ2-3; the D gene could be TRBD1 or TRBD2 (5 bases each). The germline V gene encodes CDR1 DFQATT and CDR2 SNEGSKA (reference sequence). Trimming cost V 0 bases and J 2 bases, with 21 bases left between them. The CDR3 sequence is 18 residues long. The chain's CDR3 is CSARDPRIRRDHTDTQYF. The CDR3 DNA sequence: TGCAGTGCTAGAGACCCCAGGATCCGACGGGACCACACAGATACGCAGTATTTT.

This clonotype has at least ten counts. The chain links TRBV9 to TRBJ2-5, with D hard to call. Germline V gene sequence: CDR1 SGDLS, CDR2 YYNGEE. V lost 0 bases and J lost 2, with 8 bases in between. CDR3 length equals 14 residues. As DNA, the CDR3 is TGTGCCAGCAGCGTAGGGCAGATACAAGAGACCCAGTACTTC. Encoded protein: CASSVGQIQETQYF.

This clonotype was observed many times. This chain connects TRBV4-3 to TRBJ1-2; D is uncertain. The V and J ends lost 0 bases and 2 bases respectively, with 10 bases between them. The CDR3 spans 15 residues. CDR1 and CDR2 (germline): LGHNA, YSLEER. DNA of the CDR3: TGCGCCAGCAGCCAAGATCGAACGGGGAACTATGGCTACACCTTC. Translation gives CASSQDRTGNYGYTF.

Concerning this clonotype itself: A read error is possible here, since a much larger clone lies one base away. The rearrangement uses TRBV9 and TRBJ1-1; D is perhaps TRBD1 (5 bases). The length of the CDR3 is 15 residues. CDR1 is SGDLS and CDR2 is YYNGEE in the germline V gene. The CDR3 DNA reads as TGTGCCAGCAATCTCTCCCCAGGGAGCATGACTGAAGATTTCTTT. Protein product: CASNLSPGSMTEDFF.

This clonotype was counted many times. The chain recombines TRBV30 with TRBJ1-1; D might be TRBD1 (5 bases). The CDR3 length is 12 residues. The germline gives CDR1 GTSNPN, CDR2 SVGIG (reference sequence). CDR3 DNA sequence: TGTGCTAAGGTAGTCGCAGGGACTGAAGCTTTCTTT. It codes for CAKVVAGTEAFF.

Ten or more counts support this clonotype. This chain connects TRBV10-3 to TRBJ1-5, with D unresolved. The CDR3 is 17 residues long. The germline gives CDR1 ENHRY, CDR2 SYGVKD. The V end was cut by 2 bases, the J end by 5 bases, with 19 bases between. The CDR3 nucleotides are TGTGCCATCAGTGAGATTGTGACGGCAGGCTGGGATCAGCCCCAGCATTTT. Its protein product is CAISEIVTAGWDQPQHF.

This clonotype was recorded at least ten times. This chain connects TRBV11-2 to TRBJ2-5, with no clear D. CDR1 and CDR2 from the germline V gene are SGHAT and FQNNGV. V lost 1 base and J 5 bases, leaving 8 bases between the germline ends. This CDR3 comprises 13 residues. The DNA for the CDR3 is TGTGCCAGCAGCTTAGGGTATGCGGAGACCCAGTACTTC. Amino acids: CASSLGYAETQYF.

This clonotype appeared many times. The rearrangement uses TRBV6-2 or TRBV6-3 and TRBJ2-7, with 9 bases identical to TRBD1. This CDR3 is 14 amino acids long. J lost 3 bases, V lost 0 bases, and 0 bases had no gene match. In germline, CDR1 is MNHEY, CDR2 SVGEGT. The CDR3 sequence: CASSYSTGGYEQYF. In nucleotides, the CDR3 is TGTGCCAGCAGTTACTCGACAGGGGGCTACGAGCAGTACTTC.

This clonotype was detected many times. The CDR3: CASSQLGGWTEAFF. In nucleotides, the CDR3 is TGTGCCAGCAGCCAATTAGGGGGTTGGACTGAAGCTTTCTTT. The chain uses TRBV14 and TRBJ1-1; possibly TRBD1 for D (6 bases). The CDR3 is 14 residues long. Germline lookup yields CDR1 SGHDN and CDR2 FVKESK. Deletions cut 2 bases from V and 5 bases from J, with 12 bases between.

This clonotype was recorded at least ten times. V is TRBV13 and J is TRBJ1-1; 7 nucleotides align to TRBD1. Germline trimming cut 4 bases from V and 7 bases from J; bases unmatched to any gene: 12. Germline V gives CDR1 PRHDT, CDR2 FYEKMQ (reference sequence). CDR3 length: 15 residues. The chain's CDR3 is CASSSRDSPLGEAFF. CDR3 in DNA: TGTGCCAGCAGCTCAAGGGACAGCCCCTTGGGTGAAGCTTTCTTT.

This clonotype was seen at least ten times. This rearrangement joins TRBV7-9 to TRBJ1-5; tentatively, D is TRBD1 (6 bases). Trimming cost V 5 bases and J 10 bases, with 21 bases left between them. Per germline, CDR1 SEHNR and CDR2 FQNEAQ (reference sequence). The CDR3 length is 15 residues. The CDR3 coding sequence is TGTGCCAGCAGCCCCGGAGAACAGGGTCACTATCCCCAGCATTTT. This translates into CASSPGEQGHYPQHF.

This clonotype was recorded at least ten times. The gene calls are TRBV27 and TRBJ1-5; TRBD1 might be the D (5 bases). This CDR3 spans 15 amino acids. Germline V gene sequence: CDR1 MNHEY, CDR2 SMNVEV (reference sequence). V was cut by 0 bases and J by 7 bases, with 13 bases left in between. CDR3 protein: CASSLSGGAQQPQHF. The CDR3 DNA sequence: TGTGCCAGCAGTTTATCGGGAGGGGCACAACAGCCCCAGCATTTT.

V usage is TRBV27 and J usage is TRBJ1-1; D uncertain. From germline, CDR1 is MNHEY and CDR2 SMNVEV (reference sequence). Deletions cut 6 bases from V and 1 base from J, with 15 bases between. This CDR3 contains 15 residues. In nucleotides, the CDR3 is TGTGCCAGCAGCCTGTCTATGCATCCGAACACTGAAGCTTTCTTT. The encoded protein is CASSLSMHPNTEAFF.

This clonotype was detected ten times or more. The gene calls are TRBV6-5 and TRBJ1-1; TRBD1 matches 7 bases. CDR1 is MNHEY, CDR2 SVGAGI, per germline. V gave up 6 bases and J gave up 0 bases; unmatched junction bases: 10. The CDR3 has 16 amino acids. This CDR3 is CASSLLRGTVNTEAFF. The CDR3 DNA sequence: TGTGCCAGCAGCCTTTTACGGGGGACAGTGAACACTGAAGCTTTCTTT.

In this sample, this clonotype turned up many times. The V call is TRBV7-9, the J call TRBJ2-1; D gene uncertain. Germline V gives CDR1 SEHNR, CDR2 FQNEAQ (reference sequence). Trimming removed 1 base from V and 8 bases from J, with 6 bases in between. The CDR3 contains 12 residues. In nucleotides, the CDR3 is TGTGCCAGCAGCTTAGAGGGTTATGAGCAGTTCTTC. As protein: CASSLEGYEQFF.

This clonotype was seen ten or more times. Here the CDR3 DNA reads TGTGCCAGCAGCAGGGGACAGATGAACACTGAAGCTTTCTTT. Amino acid sequence: CASSRGQMNTEAFF. The chain couples TRBV9 to TRBJ1-1, with 7 nucleotides matching TRBD1. The CDR3 runs 14 residues. Per the germline V gene, CDR1 is SGDLS and CDR2 is YYNGEE. After removal of 4 bases from V and 0 bases from J, the junction contained 3 bases not matched to a gene.

In its sample, this clonotype was seen many times. CDR3 in DNA: TGTGCCAGCAGGGTGACAGTAGGAGGGAGAAACACCATATATTTT. Its protein is CASRVTVGGRNTIYF. The J gene is TRBJ1-3, the V gene TRBV6-5; TRBD1 might be the D (5 bases). CDR1 MNHEY and CDR2 SVGAGI come from the germline V gene. CDR3 length: 15 residues. V lost 6 bases to trimming and J lost 5 bases, with 17 bases between them.

This clonotype was recorded at least ten times. The DNA is omitted, as the CDR3 cannot be located on it reliably, and the CDR3 follows TCRdb's listing. The J gene is TRBJ2-1, the V gene TRBV25-1; the listed D gene, TRBD1, was not tested against the DNA. The CDR3 is 11 residues long, counting both termini. Germline values: CDR1 MGHDK, CDR2 SYGVNS. The CDR3 protein is CASSVGTGSFF.

This clonotype was counted ten times or more. This sequence joins TRBV10-3 and TRBJ2-5; 9 nucleotides agree with TRBD2. Germline CDR1 and CDR2: ENHRY and SYGVKD. Trimming at V came to 8 bases and at J to 4 bases, leaving 5 bases not matched to a gene. This CDR3 spans 13 amino acids. This chain's CDR3 is CAIGGGAGETQYF. The CDR3, as DNA: TGTGCCATCGGCGGGGGGGCTGGAGAGACCCAGTACTTC.

This clonotype was observed at least ten times. The rearrangement joins TRBV3-1 to TRBJ2-1; D could derive from TRBD1 or TRBD2 (5 bases each). This CDR3 region has 15 residues. Trimming left V 4 bases short and J 1 base short, with 11 bases between. CDR1 and CDR2 (germline): LGHDT, YNNKEL (reference sequence). The CDR3 DNA follows: TGTGCCAGCAGCCCCGCCTGGGGGTCCTACAATGAGCAGTTCTTC. As protein: CASSPAWGSYNEQFF.